The sequence of this T cell receptor beta chain was determined in a study of T cell changes during pregnancy in multiple sclerosis. The V and J ends lost 3 bases and 7 bases, in that order; junction bases with no gene match: 3. The germline V gene has CDR1 SGDLS and CDR2 YYNGEE. The CDR3 is made up of 12 amino acids. This table comes from immunoSEQ multiplex PCR, and its TCRdb copy is limited to in-frame clones, with some not included. This table has some 64,000 clones, over 80% appearing once. The clonotype comes from a female donor in good health, enrolled as a control in a pregnancy study. This sample comprised peripheral blood, obtained in the first trimester of pregnancy. The V and J genes are TRBV9 and TRBJ2-7; 8 nucleotides agree with TRBD1. The CDR3 protein is CASSGTGREQYF. The CDR3 DNA is TGTGCCAGCAGCGGGACAGGGAGGGAGCAGTACTTC.